This entry is about one T cell receptor beta chain. Its antigen is still unknown. A read error may produce the germline difference seen at one junction end. These data belong to a study of blood T cells in healthy people across ages. Study overall: Per every two T cells, about one barcoded beta molecule was captured by template switching.

Whole-study findings and limits: Older individuals had lower TCR beta diversity per million T cells (the decline was roughly linear).

A second PCR, run for roughly 7 to 11 cycles, used a sample-barcoded 5' primer plus a J-beta primer mix. In TCRdb, the 5' RACE reads were re-called with MiXCR into one record per CDR3 protein. The top ten hold less than 3.5% of the sample, which has approximately 780,000 distinct CDR3 sequences, around 25% seen once. Each sample used at least 6 million PBMCs. The CDR3 length is 13 residues. Germline assignment: CDR1 MDHEN and CDR2 SYDVKM. Another study also made use of these data, one on T cells of mothers and their children.

Sequenced sample: blood. The receptor's source is a boy aged 10-17 years in good health. V and J are TRBV28 and TRBJ2-2, with a weak D call TRBD2 (6 bases). CDR3 sequence (DNA): TGTGCCAGCAGTTTATTTCTAGCCGGGGGGCTGTTTTTT. This codes for CASSLFLAGGLFF. Using reference TRBV28 and TRBJ2-2 for the parts outside the CDR3, the full variable domain is DVKVTQSSRYLVKRTGEKVFLECVQDMDHENMFWYRQDPGLGLRLIYFSYDVKMKEKGDIPEGYSVSREKKERFSLILESASTNQTSMYLCASSLFLAGGLFFGEGSRLTVL.